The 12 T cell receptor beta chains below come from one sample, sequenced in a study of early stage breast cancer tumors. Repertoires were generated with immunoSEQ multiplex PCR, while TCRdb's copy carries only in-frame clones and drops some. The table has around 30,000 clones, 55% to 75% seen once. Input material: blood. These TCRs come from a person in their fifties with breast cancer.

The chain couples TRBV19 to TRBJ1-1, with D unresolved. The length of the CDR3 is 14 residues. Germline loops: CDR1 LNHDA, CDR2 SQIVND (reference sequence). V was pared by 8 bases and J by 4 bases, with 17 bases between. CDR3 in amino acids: CASFGPEESTEAFF. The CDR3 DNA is TGTGCCAGTTTCGGGCCCGAAGAGAGCACTGAAGCTTTCTTT.

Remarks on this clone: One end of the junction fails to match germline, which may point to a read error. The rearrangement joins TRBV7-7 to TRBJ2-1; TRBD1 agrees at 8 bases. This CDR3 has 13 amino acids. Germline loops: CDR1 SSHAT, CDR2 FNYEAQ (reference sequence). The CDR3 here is CASSSDRGGEQFF. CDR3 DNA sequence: TGTGCTAGCAGCTCCGACAGGGGTGGTGAGCAGTTCTTC.

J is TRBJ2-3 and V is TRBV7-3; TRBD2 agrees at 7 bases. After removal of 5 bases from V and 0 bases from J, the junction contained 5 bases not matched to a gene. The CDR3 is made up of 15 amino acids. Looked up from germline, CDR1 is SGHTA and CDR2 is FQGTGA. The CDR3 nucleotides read TGTGCCAGCAGCCTCATGGGAGGGAGCACAGATACGCAGTATTTT. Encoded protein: CASSLMGGSTDTQYF.

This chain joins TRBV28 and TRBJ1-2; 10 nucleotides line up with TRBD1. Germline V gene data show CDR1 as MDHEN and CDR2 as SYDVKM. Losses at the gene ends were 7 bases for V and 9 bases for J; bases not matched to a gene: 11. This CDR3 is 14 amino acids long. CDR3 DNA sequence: TGTGCCAGCACCCCTGGGGACAGGGGAAGGAGCTACACCTTC. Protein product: CASTPGDRGRSYTF.

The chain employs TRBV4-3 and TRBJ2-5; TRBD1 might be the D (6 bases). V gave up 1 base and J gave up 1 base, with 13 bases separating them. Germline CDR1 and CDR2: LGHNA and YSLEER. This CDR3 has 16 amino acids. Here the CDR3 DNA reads TGCGCCAGCAGCCAAGTGTATAGGGGGACCCAAGAGACCCAGTACTTC. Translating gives CASSQVYRGTQETQYF.

The CDR3 protein is CASSLTSGTGVEQYF. DNA for the CDR3: TGTGCCAGCAGCTTAACCTCCGGGACAGGTGTCGAGCAGTACTTC. The V call is TRBV11-3, the J call TRBJ2-7; 8 positions agree with TRBD1. CDR3 length equals 15 residues. Trimming took 2 bases from V and 6 from J; bases not matched to a gene: 9. Germline CDR1 SGHNT, CDR2 YENEEA.

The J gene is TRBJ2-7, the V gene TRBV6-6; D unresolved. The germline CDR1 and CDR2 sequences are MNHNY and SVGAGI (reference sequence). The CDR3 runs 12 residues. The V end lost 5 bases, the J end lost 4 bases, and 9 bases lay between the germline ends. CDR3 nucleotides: TGTGCCAGCAGTAGGGTTGTTTACGAGCAGTACTTC. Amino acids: CASSRVVYEQYF.

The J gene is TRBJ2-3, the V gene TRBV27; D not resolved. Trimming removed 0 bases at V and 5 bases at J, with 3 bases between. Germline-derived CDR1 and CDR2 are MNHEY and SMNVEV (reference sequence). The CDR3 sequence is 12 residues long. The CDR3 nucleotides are TGTGCCAGCAGTTTATCAGGAGATACGCAGTATTTT. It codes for CASSLSGDTQYF.

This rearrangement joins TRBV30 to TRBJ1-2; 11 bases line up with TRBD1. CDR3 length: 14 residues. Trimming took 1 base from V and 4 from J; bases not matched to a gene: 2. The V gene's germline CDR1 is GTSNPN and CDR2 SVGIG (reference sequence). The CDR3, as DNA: TGTGCCTGGAGTGAAGGACAGGGGGCCTATGGCTACACCTTC. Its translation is CAWSEGQGAYGYTF.

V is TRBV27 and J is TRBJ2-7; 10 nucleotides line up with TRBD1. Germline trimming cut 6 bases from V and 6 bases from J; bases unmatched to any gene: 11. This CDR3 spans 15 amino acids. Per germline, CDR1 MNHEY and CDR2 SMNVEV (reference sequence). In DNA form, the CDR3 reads TGTGCCAGCAGCTCATGGGGACAGGGGCCCTCCGAGCAGTACTTC. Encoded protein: CASSSWGQGPSEQYF.

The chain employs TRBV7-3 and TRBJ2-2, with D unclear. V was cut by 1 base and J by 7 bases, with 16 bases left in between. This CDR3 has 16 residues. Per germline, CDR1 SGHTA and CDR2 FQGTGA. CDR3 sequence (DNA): TGTGCCAGCAGCTTAAATCCGGGTCCTTGGGGCGGGGAGCTGTTTTTT. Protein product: CASSLNPGPWGGELFF.

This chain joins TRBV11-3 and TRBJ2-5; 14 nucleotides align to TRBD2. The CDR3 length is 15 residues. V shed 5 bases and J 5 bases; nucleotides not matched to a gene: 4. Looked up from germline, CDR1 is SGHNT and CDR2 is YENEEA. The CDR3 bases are TGTGCCAGCAGCCCGGGACTAGCGGGGGATGAGACCCAGTACTTC. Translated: CASSPGLAGDETQYF.